These T cell receptor beta chains were read from a single sample in a study of shared clonotypes between healthy human individuals. Clones were sequenced by immunoSEQ multiplex PCR, and TCRdb holds only the in-frame ones, with some missing. The profile shows about 1,800,000 clones, approximately 94% of them singletons. Sequenced input: naive CD8+ T cells sorted from blood. These receptors were taken from a young man in good health. Both conserved end residues are part of each CDR3. Fields, in order: V gene, clone size, CDR3 length, J gene, D gene, CDR3 DNA, CDR3 protein. D genes are given only for firm matches. Size is stated for part of the rows, as once, few or many counts, or as a class when the clone is expanded.

TRBV12-2	NA	18	TRBJ2-7	NA	TGTGCAAGTCGCTTAGGTGGGGACGGCCCATTCCTTATCTACGAGCAGTACTTC	CASRLGGDGPFLIYEQYF
TRBV13	NA	14	TRBJ2-1	NA	TGTGCCAGCAGCGAGGCAGACTCCTACAATGAGCAGTTCTTC	CASSEADSYNEQFF
TRBV27	NA	14	TRBJ1-2	NA	TGTGCCAGCGGGGACACAACGGGAGGCTATGGCTACACCTTC	CASGDTTGGYGYTF
TRBV7-9	NA	14	TRBJ2-1	TRBD2	TGTGCCAGCAGTTCGACTAGCGGGCACAATGAGCAGTTCTTC	CASSSTSGHNEQFF
TRBV5-6	NA	12	TRBJ2-1	TRBD2	TGTGCCAGCAGCTTGGGCGGGGGTGAGCAGTTCTTC	CASSLGGGEQFF
TRBV7-8	NA	16	TRBJ1-2	TRBD1	TGTGCCAGCAGCGTATTAGCCGGGACAGATAACTATGGCTACACCTTC	CASSVLAGTDNYGYTF
TRBV9	NA	13	TRBJ2-7	NA	TGTGCCAGCAGCGTAGCCGGGAGCTACGAGCAGTACTTC	CASSVAGSYEQYF
TRBV7-9	NA	15	TRBJ2-6	NA	TGTGCCAGCAGCTCGGGACAATCTGGGGCCAACGTCCTGACTTTC	CASSSGQSGANVLTF
TRBV28	NA	14	TRBJ2-7	NA	TGTGCCAGCAGTCCGACGACAGTCCACTACGAGCAGTACTTC	CASSPTTVHYEQYF
TRBV4-2	NA	19	TRBJ2-3	NA	TGTGCCAGCAGCCAAGGAGGGTTGGGCGCGGCCTTAAGCACAGATACGCAGTATTTT	CASSQGGLGAALSTDTQYF
TRBV6-6	NA	13	TRBJ1-1	NA	TGTGCCAGCATGGTCCCGATGAACACTGAAGCTTTCTTT	CASMVPMNTEAFF
TRBV11-2	NA	15	TRBJ2-7	NA	TGTGCCAGCAGCTTAGCGATAGGCGGTACCTACGAGCAGTACTTC	CASSLAIGGTYEQYF
TRBV13	NA	14	TRBJ1-1	TRBD1	TGTGCCAGCAGCTATGGACAGGGCAACACTGAAGCTTTCTTT	CASSYGQGNTEAFF
TRBV10-1	once	12	TRBJ2-5	TRBD2	TGCGCCAGCAGTGGGGAGGGGGAGACCCAGTACTTC	CASSGEGETQYF
TRBV7-9	NA	14	TRBJ2-5	NA	TGTGCCAGCAGTTACCCCGGCTCCAAAGAGACCCAGTACTTC	CASSYPGSKETQYF
TRBV4-3	NA	16	TRBJ1-2	TRBD1	TGCGCCAGCAGCCAAGCCTGGGCTCTAGGGGGCTGGGGCTACACCTTC	CASSQAWALGGWGYTF
TRBV7-8	NA	13	TRBJ2-1	NA	TGTGCCAGCAGCCTCGCGAAATACAATGAGCAGTTCTTC	CASSLAKYNEQFF
TRBV30	NA	11	TRBJ2-1	NA	TGTGCCTGGAGTGTGTTGGATGAGCAGTTCTTC	CAWSVLDEQFF
TRBV5-1	NA	13	TRBJ1-1	NA	TGCGCCAGCAGCTTGACTCAGAACACTGAAGCTTTCTTT	CASSLTQNTEAFF
TRBV2	NA	14	TRBJ1-1	TRBD1	TGTGCCAGCAGCCCCGGACAGGCCTGGACTGAAGCTTTCTTT	CASSPGQAWTEAFF
TRBV19	NA	19	TRBJ2-1	NA	TGTGCCAGTAGTATAGTCTCCTTGGTCGAGCCAAGCTCCTACAATGAGCAGTTCTTC	CASSIVSLVEPSSYNEQFF
TRBV4-3	NA	14	TRBJ1-4	TRBD1	TGCGCCAGCAGCCAGGGCCTGACAGGGGAAAAACTGTTTTTT	CASSQGLTGEKLFF
TRBV5-6	NA	14	TRBJ2-7	NA	TGTGCCAGCAGCTTAGCAGACAGCCCCTACGAGCAGTACTTC	CASSLADSPYEQYF
TRBV9	NA	14	TRBJ1-6	NA	TGTGCCAGCAGCGCTCCGGACAGCAATTCACCCCTCCACTTT	CASSAPDSNSPLHF
TRBV25-1	NA	13	TRBJ1-1	NA	TGTGCCAGCAGTGAACAGAGGAACACTGAAGCTTTCTTT	CASSEQRNTEAFF
TRBV6-6	NA	14	TRBJ1-5	NA	TGTGCCAGCAGTTACGAGGAGGCCAATCAGCCCCAGCATTTT	CASSYEEANQPQHF
TRBV11-2	once	17	TRBJ2-7	NA	TGTGCCAGCAGCTTAGGAAGGCAGGGGAGATCCCCCTACGAGCAGTACTTC	CASSLGRQGRSPYEQYF
TRBV5-1	NA	15	TRBJ2-1	TRBD2	TGCGCCAGCAGCTTGCTCGGGACTAGCGGGAGTGGGCAGTTCTTC	CASSLLGTSGSGQFF
TRBV7-9	NA	14	TRBJ2-1	TRBD1	TGTGCCAGCAGCTCCGACGACAGGGGGAATGAGCAGTTCTTC	CASSSDDRGNEQFF
TRBV4-3	NA	14	TRBJ2-1	NA	TGCGCCAGCAGCCAAGATGTGGACTACAATGAGCAGTTCTTC	CASSQDVDYNEQFF
TRBV30	NA	13	TRBJ1-1	NA	TGTGCCTGGAGCGCCCTCGTGAGGACTGAAGCTTTCTTT	CAWSALVRTEAFF
TRBV27	NA	16	TRBJ2-2	NA	TGTGCCAGCAGTTTGCTCCAGGTCTCGGGCACCGGGGAGCTGTTTTTT	CASSLLQVSGTGELFF
TRBV4-1	NA	16	TRBJ2-1	TRBD2	TGCGCCAGCAGCCAACCAGCGGGAGGGCTGGTTGGTGAGCAGTTCTTC	CASSQPAGGLVGEQFF
TRBV5-1	once	15	TRBJ2-7	NA	TGCGCCAGCAGCTTGGTGGGGGTAATCTCCTACGAGCAGTACTTC	CASSLVGVISYEQYF
TRBV6-5	NA	14	TRBJ2-3	NA	TGTGCCAGCAGTTACGGGCCTAACGCAGATACGCAGTATTTT	CASSYGPNADTQYF
TRBV4-1	NA	15	TRBJ1-4	NA	TGCGCCAGCAGCCAAGACGTTCCAGGGGTTGAAAAACTGTTTTTT	CASSQDVPGVEKLFF
TRBV25-1	NA	16	TRBJ2-2	NA	TGTGCCAGCAGTGAATATAAAGAGGAGAGTGGCGGGGAGCTGTTTTTT	CASSEYKEESGGELFF
TRBV6-5	NA	13	TRBJ2-3	NA	TGTGCCAGCAGTAACCGGGTAACAGATACGCAGTATTTT	CASSNRVTDTQYF
TRBV9	NA	20	TRBJ2-6	TRBD2	TGTGCCAGCAGCGCACTGAGGTTCGGGGGGACCTCCTCTGGGGCCAACGTCCTGACTTTC	CASSALRFGGTSSGANVLTF